This T cell receptor beta chain stems from a study of neoadjuvant anti-PD-1 for oral cavity cancer. Using immunoSEQ multiplex PCR, the repertoire was profiled, and TCRdb retains in-frame clones only, with some absent. The sample has over 15,000 clones; about 70% are singletons. CDR1 and CDR2 from the germline V gene are SGHNT and YYREEE (reference sequence). The V segment lost 1 base and the J segment 2 bases; nucleotides outside the gene matches: 3. The CDR3 has 15 amino acids. The gene calls are TRBV5-4 and TRBJ2-7; 10 positions agree with TRBD1. This sequence originates from a person aged 35-79 years with oral cavity squamous cell carcinoma. The source material was PBMCs, sampled before nivolumab (anti-PD-1) treatment. DNA for the CDR3: TGTGCCAGCAGCTTGTTCGGGACAGGGGCCTACGAGCAGTACTTC. Translated: CASSLFGTGAYEQYF.